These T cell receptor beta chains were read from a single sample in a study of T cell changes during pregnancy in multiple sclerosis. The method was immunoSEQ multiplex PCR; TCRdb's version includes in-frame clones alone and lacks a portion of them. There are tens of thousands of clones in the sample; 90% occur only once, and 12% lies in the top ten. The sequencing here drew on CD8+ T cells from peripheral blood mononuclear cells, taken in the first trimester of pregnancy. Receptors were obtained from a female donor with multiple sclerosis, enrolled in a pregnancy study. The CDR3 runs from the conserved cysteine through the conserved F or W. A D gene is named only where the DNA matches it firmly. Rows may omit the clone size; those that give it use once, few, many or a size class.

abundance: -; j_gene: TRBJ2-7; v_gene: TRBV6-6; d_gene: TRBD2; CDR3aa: CASNLLATYEQYF; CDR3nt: TGTGCCAGCAACTTACTAGCGACCTACGAGCAGTACTTC
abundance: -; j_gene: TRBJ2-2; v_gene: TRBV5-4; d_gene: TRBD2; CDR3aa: CASNPWGGTGELFF; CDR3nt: TGTGCCAGCAATCCGTGGGGGGGGACCGGGGAGCTGTTTTTT
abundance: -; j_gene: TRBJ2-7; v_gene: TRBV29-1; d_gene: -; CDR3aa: CSAKEGKSYEQYF; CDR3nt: TGCAGCGCAAAGGAGGGAAAATCCTACGAGCAGTACTTC
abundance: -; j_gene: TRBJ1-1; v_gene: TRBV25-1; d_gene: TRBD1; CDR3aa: CASSELRTGRDTEAFF; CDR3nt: TGTGCCAGCAGTGAATTGCGGACAGGGAGGGACACTGAAGCTTTCTTT
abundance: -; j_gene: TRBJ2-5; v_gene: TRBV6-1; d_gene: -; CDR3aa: CASSEFNSQETQYF; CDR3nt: TGTGCCAGCAGTGAATTCAATTCCCAAGAGACCCAGTACTTC
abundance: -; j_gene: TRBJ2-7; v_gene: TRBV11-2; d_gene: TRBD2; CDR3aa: CASSLQAGVSYEQYF; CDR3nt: TGTGCCAGCAGCTTACAAGCGGGAGTGTCCTACGAGCAGTACTTC
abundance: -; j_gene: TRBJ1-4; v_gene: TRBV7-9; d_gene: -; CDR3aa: CASSAGLMNEKLFF; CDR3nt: TGTGCCAGCAGCGCGGGACTGATGAATGAAAAACTGTTTTTT
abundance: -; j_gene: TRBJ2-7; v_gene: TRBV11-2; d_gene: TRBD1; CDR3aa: CASSLDWYQGETYEQYF; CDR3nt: TGTGCCAGCAGCTTAGATTGGTATCAGGGGGAAACCTACGAGCAGTACTTC
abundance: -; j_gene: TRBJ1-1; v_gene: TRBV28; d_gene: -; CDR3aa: CASSLHQGSNTEAFF; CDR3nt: TGTGCCAGCAGTTTACATCAGGGATCCAACACTGAAGCTTTCTTT
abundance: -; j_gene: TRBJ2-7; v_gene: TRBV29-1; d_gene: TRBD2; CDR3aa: CSVEDQRGESYEQYF; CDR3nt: TGCAGCGTTGAAGATCAGCGGGGCGAATCCTACGAGCAGTACTTC
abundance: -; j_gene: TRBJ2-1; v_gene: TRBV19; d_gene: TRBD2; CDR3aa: CASSPSGTGLYEQFF; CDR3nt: TGTGCCAGTAGTCCTAGCGGGACCGGTTTGTATGAGCAGTTCTTC
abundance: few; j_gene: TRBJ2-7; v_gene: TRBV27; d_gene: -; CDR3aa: CASSPGYEQYF; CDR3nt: TGTGCCAGCAGTCCAGGTTACGAGCAGTACTTC
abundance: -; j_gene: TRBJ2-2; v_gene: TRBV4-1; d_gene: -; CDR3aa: CASSQGGLNTGELFF; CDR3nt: TGCGCCAGCAGCCAAGGGGGGCTTAACACCGGGGAGCTGTTTTTT
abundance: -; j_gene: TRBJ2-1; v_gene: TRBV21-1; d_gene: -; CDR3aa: CASSNGPEDSYNEQFF; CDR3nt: TGTGCCAGCAGCAATGGCCCGGAGGACTCCTACAATGAGCAGTTCTTC
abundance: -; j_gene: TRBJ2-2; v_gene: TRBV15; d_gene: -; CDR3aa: CATSSTRRGMNTGELFF; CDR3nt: TGTGCCACCAGCAGTACGCGGAGGGGTATGAACACCGGGGAGCTGTTTTTT
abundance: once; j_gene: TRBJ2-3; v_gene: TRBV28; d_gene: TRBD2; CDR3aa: CASSLGLAGAWVTDTQYF; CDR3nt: TGTGCCAGCAGCTTAGGACTAGCGGGAGCGTGGGTGACAGATACGCAGTATTTT
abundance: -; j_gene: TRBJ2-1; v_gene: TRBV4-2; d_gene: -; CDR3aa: CASSQEEGGIYNEQFF; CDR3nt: TGTGCCAGCAGCCAAGAGGAAGGCGGGATCTACAATGAGCAGTTCTTC
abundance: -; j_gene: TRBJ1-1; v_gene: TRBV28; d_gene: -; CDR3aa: CASSPPPGRGDTEAFF; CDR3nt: TGTGCCAGCAGTCCCCCACCGGGGAGGGGGGATACTGAAGCTTTCTTT
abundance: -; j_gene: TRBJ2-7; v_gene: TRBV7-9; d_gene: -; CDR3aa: CASSSDSVLSYEQYF; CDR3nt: TGTGCCAGCAGCTCGGACAGCGTACTTTCCTACGAGCAGTACTTC
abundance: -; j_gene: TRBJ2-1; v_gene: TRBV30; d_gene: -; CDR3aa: CAWLRKLTLVEVEQFF; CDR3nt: TGTGCCTGGTTGCGGAAGCTGACCCTGGTGGAAGTAGAGCAGTTCTTC
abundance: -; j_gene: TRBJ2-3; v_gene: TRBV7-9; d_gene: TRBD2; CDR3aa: CASSSLTSVGTDTQYF; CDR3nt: TGTGCCAGCAGCTCCCTCACTAGCGTGGGCACAGATACGCAGTATTTT
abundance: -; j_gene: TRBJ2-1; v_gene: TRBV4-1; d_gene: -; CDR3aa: CASSQVLRLGTNEQFF; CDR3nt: TGCGCCAGCAGCCAAGTGCTCCGACTAGGCACCAATGAGCAGTTCTTC
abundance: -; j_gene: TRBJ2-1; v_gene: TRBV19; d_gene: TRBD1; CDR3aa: CASSIGGTGQFF; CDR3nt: TGTGCCAGTAGTATAGGAGGGACAGGGCAGTTCTTC
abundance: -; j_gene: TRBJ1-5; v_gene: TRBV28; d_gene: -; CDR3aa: CASREQGGDQPQHF; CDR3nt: TGTGCCAGCAGGGAACAGGGAGGGGATCAGCCCCAGCATTTT
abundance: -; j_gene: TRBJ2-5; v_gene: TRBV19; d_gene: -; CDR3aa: CASSIQSGRETQYF; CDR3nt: TGTGCCAGTAGTATCCAATCAGGGCGGGAGACCCAGTACTTC
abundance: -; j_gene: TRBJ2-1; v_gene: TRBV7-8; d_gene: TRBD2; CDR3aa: CASIWLLAGGPSYNEQFF; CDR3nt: TGTGCCAGCATCTGGTTACTAGCGGGAGGGCCGTCCTACAATGAGCAGTTCTTC
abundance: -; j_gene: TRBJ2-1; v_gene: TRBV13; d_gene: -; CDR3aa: CASGWGQVGEQFF; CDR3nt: TGTGCCAGCGGGTGGGGACAAGTGGGTGAGCAGTTCTTC
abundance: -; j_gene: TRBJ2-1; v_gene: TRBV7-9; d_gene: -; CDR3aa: CASSLVGSVNNEQFF; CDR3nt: TGTGCCAGCAGCTTAGTGGGTAGCGTCAACAATGAGCAGTTCTTC
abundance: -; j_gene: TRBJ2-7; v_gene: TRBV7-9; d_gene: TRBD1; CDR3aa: CATDRGGYEQYF; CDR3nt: TGTGCCACCGACAGGGGGGGATACGAGCAGTACTTC
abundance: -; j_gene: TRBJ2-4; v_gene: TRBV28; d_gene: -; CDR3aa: CASSLSSGKGIQYF; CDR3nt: TGTGCCAGCAGTTTATCCTCAGGGAAAGGCATTCAGTACTTC
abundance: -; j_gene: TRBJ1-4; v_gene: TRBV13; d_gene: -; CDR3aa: CASSQRRNATNEKLFF; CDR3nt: TGTGCCAGCAGCCAGCGGAGAAACGCAACTAATGAAAAACTGTTTTTT
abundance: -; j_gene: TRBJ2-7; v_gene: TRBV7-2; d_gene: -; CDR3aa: CASSKPGESYEQYF; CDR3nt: TGTGCCAGCAGTAAACCGGGAGAGTCCTACGAGCAGTACTTC
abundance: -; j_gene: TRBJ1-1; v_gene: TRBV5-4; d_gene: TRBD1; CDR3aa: CASSPSTGARTEAFF; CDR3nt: TGTGCCAGCAGCCCGAGCACAGGGGCTAGAACTGAAGCTTTCTTT
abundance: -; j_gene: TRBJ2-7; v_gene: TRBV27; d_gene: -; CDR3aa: CASSLNGVRGYEQYF; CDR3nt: TGTGCCAGCAGTTTAAACGGGGTCAGGGGCTACGAGCAGTACTTC
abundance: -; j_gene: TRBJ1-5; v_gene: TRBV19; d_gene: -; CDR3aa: CASSISRQGNQPQHF; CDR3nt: TGTGCCAGTAGTATTTCGAGACAGGGCAATCAGCCCCAGCATTTT
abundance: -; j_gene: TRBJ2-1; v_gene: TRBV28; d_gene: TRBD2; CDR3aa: CASSLLAGDNEQFF; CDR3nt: TGTGCCAGCAGTTTACTAGCGGGAGATAATGAGCAGTTCTTC
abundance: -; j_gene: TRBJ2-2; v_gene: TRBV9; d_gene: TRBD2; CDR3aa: CASSVGGRAFSGELFF; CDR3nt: TGTGCCAGCAGCGTAGGCGGGAGGGCCTTTTCCGGGGAGCTGTTTTTT
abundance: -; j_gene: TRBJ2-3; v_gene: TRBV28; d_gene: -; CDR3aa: CASSGALLISSTDTQYF; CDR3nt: TGTGCCAGCAGTGGGGCCCTATTAATCTCTAGCACAGATACGCAGTATTTT
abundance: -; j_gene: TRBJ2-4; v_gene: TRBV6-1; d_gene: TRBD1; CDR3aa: CASSEATTGGGGLAKNIQYF; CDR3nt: TGTGCCAGCAGTGAAGCTACGACAGGGGGCGGAGGGCTAGCCAAAAACATTCAGTACTTC
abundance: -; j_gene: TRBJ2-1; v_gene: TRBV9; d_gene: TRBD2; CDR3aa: CASSVDLAGEQFF; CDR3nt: TGTGCCAGCAGCGTAGACCTAGCGGGAGAGCAGTTCTTC
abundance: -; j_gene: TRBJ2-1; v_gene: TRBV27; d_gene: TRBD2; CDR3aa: CASSSRTSGENYNEQFF; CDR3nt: TGTGCCAGCAGCAGCCGGACTAGCGGGGAGAATTACAATGAGCAGTTCTTC
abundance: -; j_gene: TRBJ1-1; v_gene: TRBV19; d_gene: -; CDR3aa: CASNLGAEAFF; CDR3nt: TGTGCCAGTAACCTAGGGGCTGAAGCTTTCTTT